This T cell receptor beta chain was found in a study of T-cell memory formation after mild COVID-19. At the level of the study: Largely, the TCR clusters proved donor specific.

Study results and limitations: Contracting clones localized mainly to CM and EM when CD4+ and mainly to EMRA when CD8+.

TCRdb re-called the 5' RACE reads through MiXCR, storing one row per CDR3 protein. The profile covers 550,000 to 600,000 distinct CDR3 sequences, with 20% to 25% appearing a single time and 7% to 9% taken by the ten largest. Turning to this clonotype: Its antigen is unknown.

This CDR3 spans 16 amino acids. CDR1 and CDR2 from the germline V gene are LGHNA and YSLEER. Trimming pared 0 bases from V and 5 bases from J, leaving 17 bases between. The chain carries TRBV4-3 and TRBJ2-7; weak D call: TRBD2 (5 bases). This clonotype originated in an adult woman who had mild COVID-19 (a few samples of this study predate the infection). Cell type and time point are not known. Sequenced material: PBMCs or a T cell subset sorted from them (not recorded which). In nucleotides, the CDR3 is TGCGCCAGCAGCCAAGATAGGTCGGGGTCTGCAAACGAGCAGTACTTC. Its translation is CASSQDRSGSANEQYF.